This passage covers 12 T cell receptor beta chains from one sample sequenced in a study of control samples from healthy donors and cancer patients. Repertoires were generated with immunoSEQ multiplex PCR, while TCRdb's copy carries only in-frame clones and drops some. Among 150,000 to 200,000 clones, 85% to 95% were seen once, and the ten largest hold about 4%. Sequences were obtained from blood. The receptor source for this set is an older woman in good health.

V is TRBV10-1 and J is TRBJ2-3; D is ambiguous. Deletions cut 5 bases from V and 2 bases from J, with 26 bases between. CDR3 length: 19 residues. Looked up from germline, CDR1 is WNHNN and CDR2 is SYGVQD (reference sequence). The CDR3 loop reads CASSREVYSVYRNTDTQYF. The CDR3 bases are TGCGCCAGCAGTAGAGAGGTCTACAGTGTATACCGTAACACAGATACGCAGTATTTT.

The chain carries TRBV7-9 and TRBJ2-3; the D is unclear. The germline gives CDR1 SEHNR, CDR2 FQNEAQ (reference sequence). The CDR3 totals 11 residues. V lost 4 bases and J 7 bases, leaving 6 bases between the germline ends. CDR3 amino acids: CASSSSNTQYF. The CDR3 DNA reads TGTGCCAGCAGCTCCAGTAATACGCAGTATTTT.

J is TRBJ1-2 and V is TRBV18; D gene ambiguous. This CDR3 has 14 amino acids. Looked up from germline, CDR1 is KGHSH and CDR2 is LQKENI. V was pared by 3 bases and J by 0 bases, with 8 bases between. In DNA, the CDR3 is TGTGCCAGCTCACCGAAGAAGACTAACTATGGCTACACCTTC. Its translation is CASSPKKTNYGYTF. Drawing the rest from reference TRBV18 and TRBJ1-2, the complete variable domain is NAGVMQNPRHLVRRRGQEARLRCSPMKGHSHVYWYRQLPEEGLKFMVYLQKENIIDESGMPKERFSAEFPKEGPSILRIQQVVRGDSAAYFCASSPKKTNYGYTFGSGTRLTVV.

This chain connects TRBV27 to TRBJ1-6, with TRBD1 matching over 8 bases. V dropped 4 bases and J dropped 8; count of bases not matched to a gene: 7. In germline, CDR1 is MNHEY, CDR2 SMNVEV (reference sequence). The CDR3 is 15 residues long. The CDR3 protein is CASSWQGATDSPLHF. DNA of the CDR3: TGTGCCAGCAGTTGGCAGGGGGCCACGGATTCACCCCTCCACTTT.

The chain links TRBV6-2 or TRBV6-3 to TRBJ1-4; perhaps TRBD1 as D (5 bases). Trimming left V 0 bases short and J 0 bases short, with 14 bases between. The CDR3 has 18 residues. Looked up from germline, CDR1 is MNHEY and CDR2 is SVGEGT. CDR3 in DNA: TGTGCCAGCAGTTACTCGGGGGGACGTTCTGCAACTAATGAAAAACTGTTTTTT. Its translation: CASSYSGGRSATNEKLFF.

The V and J genes are TRBV2 and TRBJ1-1, with D uncertain. The CDR3 totals 13 residues. Trimming shortened V by 5 bases and J by 2 bases, and 9 bases separated the two germline ends. Germline V CDR1 and CDR2: SNHLY, FYNNEI. The CDR3 loop reads CASSRETNTEAFF. DNA of the CDR3: TGTGCCAGCAGTAGGGAGACCAACACTGAAGCTTTCTTT.

A single count supports this clone. The V call is TRBV4-3, the J call TRBJ2-7, with D maybe TRBD1 (5 bases). Per germline, CDR1 LGHNA and CDR2 YSLEER. Trimming left V 4 bases short and J 4 bases short, with 11 bases between. The CDR3 contains 13 residues. CDR3 bases: TGCGCCAGCAGCCTCCAGGGTGGTTACGAGCAGTACTTC. It specifies CASSLQGGYEQYF.

V gene TRBV29-1 combines with J gene TRBJ1-2; D is ambiguous. Trimming left V 2 bases short and J 8 bases short, with 15 bases between. The germline CDR1 and CDR2 sequences are SQVTM and ANQGSEA. This CDR3 is built from 13 residues. This chain's CDR3 is CSVERADLWGYTF. The DNA of the CDR3 is TGCAGCGTTGAAAGGGCAGACCTGTGGGGCTACACCTTC.

The CDR3 loop reads CASYPTGPAPSHQPQHF. In DNA form, the CDR3 reads TGTGCCAGTTACCCCACAGGTCCTGCTCCCTCCCATCAGCCCCAGCATTTT. The chain recombines TRBV14 with TRBJ1-5, with a tentative D call TRBD1 (5 bases). Germline CDR1 SGHDN, CDR2 FVKESK. V lost 9 bases to trimming and J lost 5 bases, with 26 bases between them. The CDR3 sequence is 17 residues long.

CDR3: CASSPQGPYGYTF. CDR3 nucleotides: TGTGCCAGCAGCCCCCAGGGTCCCTATGGCTACACCTTC. The chain is built from TRBV3-1 (or the pseudogene TRBV3-2) and TRBJ1-2, with D possibly matching TRBD1 (5 bases). V lost 4 bases and J 4 bases, leaving 10 bases between the germline ends. Germline V gene data show CDR1 as LGHDT and CDR2 as YNNKEL (reference sequence). The CDR3 spans 13 residues.

V and J are TRBV13 and TRBJ1-3; D might be TRBD1 (5 bases). The CDR3 runs 15 residues. Trimming took off 4 bases at V and 4 bases at J, with 14 bases between the two ends. Germline V gene lookup returns CDR1 PRHDT and CDR2 FYEKMQ (reference sequence). CDR3 bases: TGTGCCAGCAGCTCGCAGGGACTGCTAGGAAACACCATATATTTT. Its protein product is CASSSQGLLGNTIYF.

The chain couples TRBV9 to TRBJ1-1; no definite D call. Trimming shortened V by 3 bases and J by 0 bases, and 9 bases separated the two germline ends. This CDR3 is built from 14 residues. Germline-derived CDR1 and CDR2 are SGDLS and YYNGEE. The CDR3 DNA is TGTGCCAGCAGCGCACTACTAGTGAACACTGAAGCTTTCTTT. Protein: CASSALLVNTEAFF.